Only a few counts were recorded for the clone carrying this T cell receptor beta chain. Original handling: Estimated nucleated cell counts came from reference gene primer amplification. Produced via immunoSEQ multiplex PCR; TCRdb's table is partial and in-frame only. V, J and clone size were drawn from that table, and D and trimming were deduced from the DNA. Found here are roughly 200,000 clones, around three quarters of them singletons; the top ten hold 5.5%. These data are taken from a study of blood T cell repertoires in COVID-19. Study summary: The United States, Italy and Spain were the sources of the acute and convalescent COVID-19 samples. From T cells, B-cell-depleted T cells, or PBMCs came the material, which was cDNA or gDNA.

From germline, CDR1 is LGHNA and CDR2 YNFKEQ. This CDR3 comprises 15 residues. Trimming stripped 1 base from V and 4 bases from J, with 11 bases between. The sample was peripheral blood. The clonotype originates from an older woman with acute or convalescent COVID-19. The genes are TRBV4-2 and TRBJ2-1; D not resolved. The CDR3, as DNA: TGTGCCAGCAGCCAAGGGAGACTTTTATACAATGAGCAGTTCTTC. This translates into CASSQGRLLYNEQFF.